Following are 2 T cell receptor beta chains from one sample sequenced in a study of T-cell reconstitution after alpha-beta-depleted transplantation in children. Molecular barcoding with unique molecular identifiers was used for the TCRbeta library. TCRdb independently ran MiXCR on the PCR reads; one entry per CDR3 protein. The sample carries over 150,000 distinct CDR3 sequences, 5% to 7.5% recorded once. This sample comprised PBMCs, obtained before TCRalphabeta/CD19-depleted stem cell transplant. These receptors all come from a girl less than two years old with combined immunodeficiency, due to receive a stem cell transplant.

This clonotype has a handful of counts. This rearrangement joins TRBV28 to TRBJ2-3; 9 bases agree with TRBD1. Germline CDR1 MDHEN, CDR2 SYDVKM. V lost 3 bases to trimming and J lost 3 bases; unmatched junction nucleotides: 4. CDR3 size: 15 residues. The CDR3 region has the DNA TGTGCCAGCAGTTTTTTGGACAGGGGAACAGATACGCAGTATTTT. Its translation is CASSFLDRGTDTQYF.

This clonotype has just a few counts. The chain joins TRBV6-1 to TRBJ1-1, with unresolved D. V gave up 6 bases and J gave up 5 bases, with 16 bases separating them. CDR1 is MNHNS and CDR2 is SASEGT in the germline V gene. The CDR3 extends over 14 amino acids. The CDR3 is CASRLDAGITEAFF. The CDR3 DNA reads as TGTGCCAGCAGACTGGACGCGGGAATTACTGAAGCTTTCTTT.